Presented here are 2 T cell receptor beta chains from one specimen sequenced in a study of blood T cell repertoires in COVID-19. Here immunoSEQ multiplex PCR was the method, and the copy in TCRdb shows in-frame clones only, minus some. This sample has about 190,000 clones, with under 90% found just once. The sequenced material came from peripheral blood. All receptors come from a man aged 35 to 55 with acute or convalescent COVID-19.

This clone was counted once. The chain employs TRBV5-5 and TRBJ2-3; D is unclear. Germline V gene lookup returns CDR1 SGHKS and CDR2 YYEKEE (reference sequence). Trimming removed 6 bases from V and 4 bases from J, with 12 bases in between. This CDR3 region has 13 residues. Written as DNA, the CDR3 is TGTGCCAGCACCTTCCTCGCGGCAGATACGCAGTATTTT. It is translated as CASTFLAADTQYF.

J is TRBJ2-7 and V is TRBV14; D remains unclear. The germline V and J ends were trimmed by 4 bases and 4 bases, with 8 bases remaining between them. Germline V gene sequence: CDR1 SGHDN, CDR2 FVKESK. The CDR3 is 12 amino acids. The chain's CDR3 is CASSPTGYEQYF. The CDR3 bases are TGTGCCAGCAGCCCGACCGGGTACGAGCAGTACTTC.